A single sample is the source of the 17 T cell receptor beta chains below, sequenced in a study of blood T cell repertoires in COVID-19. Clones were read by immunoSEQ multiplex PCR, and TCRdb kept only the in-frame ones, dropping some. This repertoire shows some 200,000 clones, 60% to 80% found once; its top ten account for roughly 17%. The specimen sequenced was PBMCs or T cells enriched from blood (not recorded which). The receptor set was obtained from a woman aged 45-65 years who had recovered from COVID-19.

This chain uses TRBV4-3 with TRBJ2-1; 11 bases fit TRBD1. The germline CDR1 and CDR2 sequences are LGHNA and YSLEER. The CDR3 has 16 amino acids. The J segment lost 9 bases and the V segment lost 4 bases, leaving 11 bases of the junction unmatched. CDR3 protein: CASSRTGTGGLGEQFF. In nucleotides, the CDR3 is TGCGCCAGCAGCCGTACCGGGACAGGGGGGTTGGGTGAGCAGTTCTTC.

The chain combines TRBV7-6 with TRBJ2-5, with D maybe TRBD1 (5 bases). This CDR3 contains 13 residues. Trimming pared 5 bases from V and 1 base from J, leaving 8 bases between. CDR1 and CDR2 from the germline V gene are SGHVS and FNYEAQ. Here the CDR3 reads CASSTTAQETQYF. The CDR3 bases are TGTGCCAGCAGCACGACAGCCCAAGAGACCCAGTACTTC.

Written as DNA, the CDR3 is TGTGCCAGCAGTTACTCCCAGCGGGGGGGACCCTACAATGAGCAGTTCTTC. This codes for CASSYSQRGGPYNEQFF. The chain recombines TRBV6-2 or TRBV6-3 with TRBJ2-1; 10 bases agree with TRBD2. The CDR3 loop spans 17 amino acids. Germline CDR1 is MNHEY and CDR2 is SVGEGT. V was clipped by 0 bases and J by 2 bases; unmatched bases: 4.

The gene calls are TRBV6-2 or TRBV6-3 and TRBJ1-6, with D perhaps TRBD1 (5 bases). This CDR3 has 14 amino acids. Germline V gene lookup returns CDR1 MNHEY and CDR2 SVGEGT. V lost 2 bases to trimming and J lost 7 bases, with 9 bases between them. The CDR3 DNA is TGTGCCAGCAGTTACGTCCAGGGAAATTCACCCCTCCACTTT. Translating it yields CASSYVQGNSPLHF.

The CDR3 sequence: CASSLDRHTEAFF. The DNA for the CDR3 is TGTGCCAGCAGCTTAGACAGACACACTGAAGCTTTCTTT. This sequence joins TRBV5-6 and TRBJ1-1; D is perhaps TRBD1 (5 bases). Deletions cut 2 bases from V and 3 bases from J, with 8 bases between. Germline V CDR1 and CDR2: SGHDT, YYEEEE. The CDR3 length is 13 residues.

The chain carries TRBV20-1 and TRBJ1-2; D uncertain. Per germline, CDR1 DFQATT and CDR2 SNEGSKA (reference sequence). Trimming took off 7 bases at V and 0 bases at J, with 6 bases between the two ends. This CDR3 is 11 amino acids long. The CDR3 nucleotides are TGCAGTGTCGCGGCTAACTATGGCTACACCTTC. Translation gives CSVAANYGYTF.

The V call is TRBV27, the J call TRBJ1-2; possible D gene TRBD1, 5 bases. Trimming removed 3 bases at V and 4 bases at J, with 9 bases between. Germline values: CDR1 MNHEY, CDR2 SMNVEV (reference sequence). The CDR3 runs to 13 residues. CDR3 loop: CASSFRGGYGYTF. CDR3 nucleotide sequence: TGTGCCAGCAGTTTTAGGGGTGGCTATGGCTACACCTTC.

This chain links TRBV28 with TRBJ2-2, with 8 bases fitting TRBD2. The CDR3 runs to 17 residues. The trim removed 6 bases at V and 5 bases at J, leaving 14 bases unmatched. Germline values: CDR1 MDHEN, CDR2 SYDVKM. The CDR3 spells CASSLPLGLGSTGELFF. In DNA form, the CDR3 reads TGTGCCAGCAGCCTTCCATTGGGACTAGGAAGTACCGGGGAGCTGTTTTTT.

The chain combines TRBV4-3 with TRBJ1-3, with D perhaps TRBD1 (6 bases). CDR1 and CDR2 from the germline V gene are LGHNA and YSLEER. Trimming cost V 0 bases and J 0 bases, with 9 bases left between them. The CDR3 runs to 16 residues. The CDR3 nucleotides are TGCGCCAGCAGCCAAGATCTGGGGGCCTCTGGAAACACCATATATTTT. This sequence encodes CASSQDLGASGNTIYF.

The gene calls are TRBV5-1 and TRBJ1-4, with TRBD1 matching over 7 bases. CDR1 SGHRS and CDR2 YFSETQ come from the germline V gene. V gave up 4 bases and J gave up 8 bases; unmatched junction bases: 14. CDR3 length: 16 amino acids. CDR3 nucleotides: TGCGCCAGCAGCCAAGGAGGACAGGAAATGCGGGAAAAACTGTTTTTT. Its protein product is CASSQGGQEMREKLFF.

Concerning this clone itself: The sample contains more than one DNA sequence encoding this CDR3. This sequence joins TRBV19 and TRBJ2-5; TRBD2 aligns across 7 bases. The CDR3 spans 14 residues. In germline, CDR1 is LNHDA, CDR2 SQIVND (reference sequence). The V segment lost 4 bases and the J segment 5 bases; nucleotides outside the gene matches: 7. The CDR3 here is CASSTPGGSETQYF. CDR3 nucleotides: TGTGCCAGTAGTACCCCCGGGGGGTCGGAGACCCAGTACTTC.

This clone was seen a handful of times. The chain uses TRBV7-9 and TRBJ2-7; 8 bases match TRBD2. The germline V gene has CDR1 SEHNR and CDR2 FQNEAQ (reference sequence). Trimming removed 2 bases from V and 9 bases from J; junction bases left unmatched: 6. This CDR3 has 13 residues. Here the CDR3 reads CASSLREGLGQYF. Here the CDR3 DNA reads TGTGCCAGCAGCTTACGGGAGGGCCTTGGGCAGTACTTC.

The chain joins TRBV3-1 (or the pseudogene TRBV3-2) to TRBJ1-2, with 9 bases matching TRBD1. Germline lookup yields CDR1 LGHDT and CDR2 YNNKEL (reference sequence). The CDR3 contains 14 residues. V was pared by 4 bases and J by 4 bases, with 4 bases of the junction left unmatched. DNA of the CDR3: TGTGCCAGCAGCCCGACAGGGGGGACCTATGGCTACACCTTC. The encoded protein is CASSPTGGTYGYTF.

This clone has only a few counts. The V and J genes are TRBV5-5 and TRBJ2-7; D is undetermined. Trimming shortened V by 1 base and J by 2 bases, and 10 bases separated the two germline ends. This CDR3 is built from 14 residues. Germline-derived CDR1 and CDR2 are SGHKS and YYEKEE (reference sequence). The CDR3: CASSLWFQTYEQYF. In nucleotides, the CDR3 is TGTGCCAGCAGCTTGTGGTTTCAGACCTACGAGCAGTACTTC. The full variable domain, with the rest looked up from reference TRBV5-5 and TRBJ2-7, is DAGVTQSPTHLIKTRGQQVTLRCSPISGHKSVSWYQQVLGQGPQFIFQYYEKEERGRGNFPDRFSARQFPNYSSELNVNALLLGDSALYLCASSLWFQTYEQYFGPGTRLTVT.

CDR3 protein: CASSLVGQNQPQHF. CDR3 sequence (DNA): TGTGCCAGCAGCTTAGTGGGACAGAATCAGCCCCAGCATTTT. The chain uses TRBV7-2 and TRBJ1-5, with 7 bases fitting TRBD1. Germline-derived CDR1 and CDR2 are SGHTA and FQGNSA. The trim removed 1 base at V and 4 bases at J, leaving 1 base unmatched. The CDR3 totals 14 residues.

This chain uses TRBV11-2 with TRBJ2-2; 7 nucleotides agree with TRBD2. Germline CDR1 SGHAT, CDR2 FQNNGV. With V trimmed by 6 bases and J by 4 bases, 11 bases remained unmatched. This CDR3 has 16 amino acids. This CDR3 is CASSFEGGSGTGELFF. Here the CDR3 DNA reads TGTGCCAGCAGTTTCGAGGGCGGGAGTGGCACCGGGGAGCTGTTTTTT.

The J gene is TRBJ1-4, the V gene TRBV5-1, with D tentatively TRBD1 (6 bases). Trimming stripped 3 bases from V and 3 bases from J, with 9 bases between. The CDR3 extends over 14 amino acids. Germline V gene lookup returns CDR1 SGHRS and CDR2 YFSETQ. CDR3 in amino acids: CASSSPGANEKLFF. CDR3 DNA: TGCGCCAGCAGCTCCCCAGGGGCTAATGAAAAACTGTTTTTT.